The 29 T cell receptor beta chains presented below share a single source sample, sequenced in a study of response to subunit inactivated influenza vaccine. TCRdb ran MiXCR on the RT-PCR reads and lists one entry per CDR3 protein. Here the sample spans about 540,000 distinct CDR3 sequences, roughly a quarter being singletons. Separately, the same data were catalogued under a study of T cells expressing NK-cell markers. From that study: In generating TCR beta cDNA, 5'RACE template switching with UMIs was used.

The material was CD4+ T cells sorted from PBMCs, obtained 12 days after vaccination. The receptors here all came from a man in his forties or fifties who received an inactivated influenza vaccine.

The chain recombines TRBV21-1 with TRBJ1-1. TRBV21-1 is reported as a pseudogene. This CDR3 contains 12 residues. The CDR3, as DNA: TGTGCCAGCAGAATGTTGGACACTGAAGCTTTCTTT. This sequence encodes CASRMLDTEAFF.

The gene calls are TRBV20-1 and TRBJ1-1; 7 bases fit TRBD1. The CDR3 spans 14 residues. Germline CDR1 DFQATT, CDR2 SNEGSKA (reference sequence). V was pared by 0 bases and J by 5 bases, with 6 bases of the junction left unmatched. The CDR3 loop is CSARDKNRGTEAFF. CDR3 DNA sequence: TGCAGTGCTAGAGATAAGAACAGGGGAACTGAAGCTTTCTTT.

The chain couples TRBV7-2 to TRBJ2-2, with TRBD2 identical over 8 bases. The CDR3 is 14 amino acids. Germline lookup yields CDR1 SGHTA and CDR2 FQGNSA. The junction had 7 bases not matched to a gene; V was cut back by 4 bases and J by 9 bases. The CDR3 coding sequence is TGTGCCAGCAGCTCGGGGGGGGTCGTACGGGAGCTGTTTTTT. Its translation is CASSSGGVVRELFF.

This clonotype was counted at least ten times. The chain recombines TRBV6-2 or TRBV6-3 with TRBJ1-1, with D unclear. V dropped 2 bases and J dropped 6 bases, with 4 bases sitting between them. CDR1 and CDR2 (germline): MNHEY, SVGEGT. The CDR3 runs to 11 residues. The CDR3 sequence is CASSYPSEAFF. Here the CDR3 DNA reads TGTGCCAGCAGTTACCCTTCTGAAGCTTTCTTT.

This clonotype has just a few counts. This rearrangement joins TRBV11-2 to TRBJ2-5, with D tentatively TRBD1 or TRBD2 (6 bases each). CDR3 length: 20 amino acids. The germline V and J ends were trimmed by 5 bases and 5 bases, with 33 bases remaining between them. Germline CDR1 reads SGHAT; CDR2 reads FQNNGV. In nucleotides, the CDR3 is TGTGCCAGCAGCGGACGACTAGGGGGGAGTCTGGGATCCATTAAGGAGACCCAGTACTTC. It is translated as CASSGRLGGSLGSIKETQYF.

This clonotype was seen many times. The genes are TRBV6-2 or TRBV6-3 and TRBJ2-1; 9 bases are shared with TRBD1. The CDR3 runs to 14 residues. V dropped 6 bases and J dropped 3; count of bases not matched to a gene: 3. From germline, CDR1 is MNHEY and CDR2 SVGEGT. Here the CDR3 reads CASRKTGGYNEQFF. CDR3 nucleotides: TGTGCCAGCAGAAAGACAGGGGGCTACAATGAGCAGTTCTTC.

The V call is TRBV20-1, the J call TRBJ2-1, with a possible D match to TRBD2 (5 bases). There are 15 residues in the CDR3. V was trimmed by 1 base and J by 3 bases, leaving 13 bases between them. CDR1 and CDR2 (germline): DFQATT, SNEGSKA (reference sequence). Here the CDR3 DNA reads TGCAGTGCTAGAGCCCCCGGAGGCCTCTACAATGAGCAGTTCTTC. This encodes CSARAPGGLYNEQFF.

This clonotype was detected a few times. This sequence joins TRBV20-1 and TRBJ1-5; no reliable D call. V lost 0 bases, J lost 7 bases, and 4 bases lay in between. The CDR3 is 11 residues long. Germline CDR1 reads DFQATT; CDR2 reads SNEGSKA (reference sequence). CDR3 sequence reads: CSAREGQPQHF. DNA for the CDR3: TGCAGTGCTAGAGAGGGGCAGCCCCAGCATTTT.

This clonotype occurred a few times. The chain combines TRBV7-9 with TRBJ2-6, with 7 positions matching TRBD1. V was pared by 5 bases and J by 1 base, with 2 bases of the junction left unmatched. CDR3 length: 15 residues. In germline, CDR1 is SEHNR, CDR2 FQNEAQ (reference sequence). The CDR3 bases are TGTGCCAGCAGCCTGGGACAGTCTGGGGCCAACGTCCTGACTTTC. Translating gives CASSLGQSGANVLTF.

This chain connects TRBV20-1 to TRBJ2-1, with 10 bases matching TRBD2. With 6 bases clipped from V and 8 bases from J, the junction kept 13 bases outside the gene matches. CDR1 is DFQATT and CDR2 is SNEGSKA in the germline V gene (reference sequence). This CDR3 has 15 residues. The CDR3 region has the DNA TGCAGTGCGAACAAACCCGGGACTAGCGTCGATGAGCAGTTCTTC. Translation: CSANKPGTSVDEQFF.

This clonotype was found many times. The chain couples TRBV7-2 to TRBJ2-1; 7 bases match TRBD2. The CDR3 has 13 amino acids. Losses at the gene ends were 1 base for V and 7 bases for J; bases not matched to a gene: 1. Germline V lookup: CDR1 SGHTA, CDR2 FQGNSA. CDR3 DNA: TGTGCCAGCAGCTTAGACGGGGGGAATGAGCAGTTCTTC. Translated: CASSLDGGNEQFF.

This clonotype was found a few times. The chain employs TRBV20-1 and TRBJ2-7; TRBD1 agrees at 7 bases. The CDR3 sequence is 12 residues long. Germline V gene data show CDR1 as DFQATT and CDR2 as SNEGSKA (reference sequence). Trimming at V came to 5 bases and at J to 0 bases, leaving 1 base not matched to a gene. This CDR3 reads CSAWDSSYEQYF. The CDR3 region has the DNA TGCAGTGCTTGGGACAGCTCCTACGAGCAGTACTTC.

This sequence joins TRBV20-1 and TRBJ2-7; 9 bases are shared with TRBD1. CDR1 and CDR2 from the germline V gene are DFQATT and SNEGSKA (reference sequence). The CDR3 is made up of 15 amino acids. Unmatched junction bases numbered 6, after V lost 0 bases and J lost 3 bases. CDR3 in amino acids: CSARDLQGAIYEQYF. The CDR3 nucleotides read TGCAGTGCTAGAGATCTACAGGGGGCTATCTACGAGCAGTACTTC.

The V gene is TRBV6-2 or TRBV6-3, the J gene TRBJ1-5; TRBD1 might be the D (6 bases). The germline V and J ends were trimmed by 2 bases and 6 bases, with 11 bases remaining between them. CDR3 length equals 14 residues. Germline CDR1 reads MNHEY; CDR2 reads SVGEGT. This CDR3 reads CASSYQGRGQPQHF. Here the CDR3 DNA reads TGTGCCAGCAGTTACCAGGGGCGCGGTCAGCCCCAGCATTTT.

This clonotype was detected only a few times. The CDR3 sequence: CASSLEPSRPGGTDTQYF. The CDR3 coding sequence is TGCGCCAGCAGCTTAGAGCCTTCCCGACCCGGGGGGACAGATACGCAGTATTTT. The chain joins TRBV5-1 to TRBJ2-3; TRBD2 matches at 7 bases. The ends lost 2 bases at V and 3 bases at J; junction bases unmatched: 15. Looked up from germline, CDR1 is SGHRS and CDR2 is YFSETQ. The CDR3 contains 18 residues.

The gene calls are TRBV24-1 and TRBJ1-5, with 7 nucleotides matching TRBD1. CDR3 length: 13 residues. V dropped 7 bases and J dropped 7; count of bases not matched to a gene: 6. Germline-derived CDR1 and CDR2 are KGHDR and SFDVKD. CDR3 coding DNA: TGTGCCACCAGCTCAACAGGGGAGCAGCCCCAGCATTTT. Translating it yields CATSSTGEQPQHF.

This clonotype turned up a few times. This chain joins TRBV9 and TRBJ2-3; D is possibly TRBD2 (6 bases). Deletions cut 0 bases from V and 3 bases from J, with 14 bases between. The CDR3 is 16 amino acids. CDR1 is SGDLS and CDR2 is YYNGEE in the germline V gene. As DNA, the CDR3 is TGTGCCAGCAGCGTAGGAGCCGGGGCGGGGACAGATACGCAGTATTTT. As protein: CASSVGAGAGTDTQYF. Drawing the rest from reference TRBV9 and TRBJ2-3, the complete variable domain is DSGVTQTPKHLITATGQRVTLRCSPRSGDLSVYWYQQSLDQGLQFLIQYYNGEERAKGNILERFSAQQFPDLHSELNLSSLELGDSALYFCASSVGAGAGTDTQYFGPGTRLTVL.

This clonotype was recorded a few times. CDR3 DNA: TGCAGCGTCCCAGCTGGGGCTAATCCCTACGAGCAGTACTTC. Translated, it gives CSVPAGANPYEQYF. The chain uses TRBV29-1 and TRBJ2-7, with D possibly TRBD1 on 5 matching bases. V was clipped by 6 bases and J by 2 bases, with 17 bases between them. Germline-derived CDR1 and CDR2 are SQVTM and ANQGSEA. The CDR3 totals 14 residues.

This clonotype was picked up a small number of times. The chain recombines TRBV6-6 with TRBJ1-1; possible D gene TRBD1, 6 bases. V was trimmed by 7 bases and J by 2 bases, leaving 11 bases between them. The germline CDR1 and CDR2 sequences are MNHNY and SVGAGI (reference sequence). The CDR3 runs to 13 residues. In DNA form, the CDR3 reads TGTGCCAGCACCTGGACAGATAACACTGAAGCTTTCTTT. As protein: CASTWTDNTEAFF.

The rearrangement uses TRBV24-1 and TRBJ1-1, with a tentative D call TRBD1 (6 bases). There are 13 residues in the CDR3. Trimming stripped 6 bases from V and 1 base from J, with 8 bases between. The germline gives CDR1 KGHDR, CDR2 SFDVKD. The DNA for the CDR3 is TGTGCCACCAGTAGGACAGAGAACACTGAAGCTTTCTTT. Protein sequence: CATSRTENTEAFF.

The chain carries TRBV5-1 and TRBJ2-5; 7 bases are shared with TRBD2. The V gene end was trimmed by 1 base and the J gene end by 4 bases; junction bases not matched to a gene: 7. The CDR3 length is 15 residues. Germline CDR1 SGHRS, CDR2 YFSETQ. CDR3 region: CASSLSFTGGETQYF. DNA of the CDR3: TGCGCCAGCAGCTTGTCCTTCACGGGAGGAGAGACCCAGTACTTC.

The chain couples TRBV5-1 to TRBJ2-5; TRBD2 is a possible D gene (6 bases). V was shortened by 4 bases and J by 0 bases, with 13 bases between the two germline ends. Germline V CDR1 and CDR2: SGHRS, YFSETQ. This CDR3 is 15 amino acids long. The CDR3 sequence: CASSRGMGYQETQYF. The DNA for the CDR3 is TGCGCCAGCAGCCGGGGGATGGGTTACCAAGAGACCCAGTACTTC.

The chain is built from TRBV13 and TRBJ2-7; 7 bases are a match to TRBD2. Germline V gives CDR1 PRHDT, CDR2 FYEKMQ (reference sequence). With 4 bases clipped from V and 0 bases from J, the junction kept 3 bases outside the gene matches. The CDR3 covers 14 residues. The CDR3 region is CASSYRTSSYEQYF. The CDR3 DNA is TGTGCCAGCAGCTACAGGACTAGCTCCTACGAGCAGTACTTC.

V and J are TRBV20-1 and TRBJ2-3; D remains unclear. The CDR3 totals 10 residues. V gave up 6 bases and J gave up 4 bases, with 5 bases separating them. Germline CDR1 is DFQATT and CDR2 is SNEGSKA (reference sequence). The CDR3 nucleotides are TGCAGTGCGTACCCAGATACGCAGTATTTT. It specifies CSAYPDTQYF.

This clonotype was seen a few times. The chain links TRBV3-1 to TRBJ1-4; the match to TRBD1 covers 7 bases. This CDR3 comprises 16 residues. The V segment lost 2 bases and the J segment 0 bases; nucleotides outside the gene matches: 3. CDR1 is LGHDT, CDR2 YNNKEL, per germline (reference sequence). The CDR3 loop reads CASSQNRGTTNEKLFF. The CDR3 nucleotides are TGTGCCAGCAGCCAAAACAGGGGCACAACTAATGAAAAACTGTTTTTT.

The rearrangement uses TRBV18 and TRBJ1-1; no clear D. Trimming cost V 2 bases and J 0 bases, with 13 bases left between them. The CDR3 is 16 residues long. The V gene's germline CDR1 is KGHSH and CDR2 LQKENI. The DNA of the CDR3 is TGTGCCAGCTCACCAAAATATCGCACCATGAACACTGAAGCTTTCTTT. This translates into CASSPKYRTMNTEAFF.

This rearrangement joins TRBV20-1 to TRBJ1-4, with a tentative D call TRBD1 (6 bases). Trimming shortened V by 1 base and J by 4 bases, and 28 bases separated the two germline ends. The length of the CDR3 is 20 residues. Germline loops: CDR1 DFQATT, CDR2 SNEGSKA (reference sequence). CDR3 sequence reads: CSARASPKGGPGSFNEKLFF. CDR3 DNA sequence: TGCAGTGCTAGAGCCAGCCCCAAAGGGGGACCGGGTAGCTTTAATGAAAAACTGTTTTTT.

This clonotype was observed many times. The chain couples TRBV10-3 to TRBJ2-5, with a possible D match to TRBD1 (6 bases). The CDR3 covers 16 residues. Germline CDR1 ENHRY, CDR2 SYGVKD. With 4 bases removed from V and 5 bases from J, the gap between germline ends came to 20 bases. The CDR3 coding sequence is TGTGCCATCAGTGTCGTGGGGCAGGGGACGCGGGAGACCCAGTACTTC. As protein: CAISVVGQGTRETQYF.

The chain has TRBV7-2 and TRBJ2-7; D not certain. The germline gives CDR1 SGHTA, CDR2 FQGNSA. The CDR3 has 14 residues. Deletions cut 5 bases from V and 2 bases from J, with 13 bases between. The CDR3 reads CASSPARWTYEQYF. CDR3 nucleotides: TGTGCCAGCAGCCCTGCTCGGTGGACCTACGAGCAGTACTTC.